This T cell receptor beta chain was identified in a study of CD8+ T cells in alopecia areata. The CDR3 is made up of 13 amino acids. Trimming removed 2 bases at V and 4 bases at J, with 9 bases between. Per the germline V gene, CDR1 is SGDLS and CDR2 is YYNGEE. cDNA serving as the sequencing template came from extracted, reverse transcribed RNA. This table comes from immunoSEQ multiplex PCR, and its TCRdb copy is limited to in-frame clones, with some not included. This repertoire shows over 150,000 clones, 50% to 60% found once; its top ten account for roughly 15%. In alopecia areata patients, both lesional scalp punch biopsies and peripheral blood were collected.

The clonotype comes from a human donor with alopecia areata. Sequencing was performed on CD4+ T cells sorted from blood, taken at week 0. The chain joins TRBV9 to TRBJ2-5; TRBD1 might be the D (6 bases). The CDR3 DNA follows: TGTGCCAGCAGCGTCAGGGGATCAGAGACCCAGTACTTC. It yields the protein CASSVRGSETQYF.